The TCR beta chain under discussion was sequenced for a study of blood T cell repertoires in COVID-19. The overall study: PBMCs, B-cell-depleted T cells, or T cells were the source of the cDNA or gDNA that made up the material.

Per the authors' pipeline: Cell counts per sample came from amplifying reference gene primers. Produced via immunoSEQ multiplex PCR; TCRdb's table is partial and in-frame only. V, J and clone size were drawn from that table, and D and trimming were deduced from the DNA. The table includes 130,000 or so clones, approximately 88% detected once. The CDR3 has 16 amino acids. CDR1 and CDR2 from the germline V gene are MNHEY and SMNVEV (reference sequence). Trimming pared 6 bases from V and 2 bases from J, leaving 17 bases between. The receptor comes from a woman of 80 years or more with acute or convalescent COVID-19. Sequencing used peripheral blood. This chain connects TRBV27 to TRBJ2-1; maybe TRBD1 (5 bases). In DNA, the CDR3 is TGTGCCAGCAGCACAAACAGGCGAATGACCTACAATGAGCAGTTCTTC. It is translated as CASSTNRRMTYNEQFF.